This T cell receptor (beta chain) is from a study of cytomegalovirus exposure and HLA in healthy donors. Study results and caveats: TCR beta V- and J-gene trimming was later associated with a missense DCLRE1C variant. Later analysis suggested links between common viral pathogens and several top significant clusters.

The CDR3 runs to 17 residues. V lost 5 bases, J lost 1 base, and 11 bases stayed unmatched. Germline V gene data show CDR1 as SGHTA and CDR2 as FQGNSA. The PCR made use of 60 Vbeta and 13 Jbeta primers. Profiling relied on immunoSEQ multiplex PCR, and the TCRdb table lists in-frame clones only, not all of them. Among some 120,000 clones listed, around three quarters were seen once. A note on this clone: No antigen is known for it.

The TCR comes from a man aged 30 to 39 in good health and CMV-seronegative. This chain links TRBV7-2 with TRBJ1-3; 7 positions match TRBD1. The specimen was PBMCs. This chain's CDR3 is CASSLPTGYFSGNTIYF. For the CDR3, the DNA is TGTGCCAGCAGCCTGCCGACAGGGTACTTTTCTGGAAACACCATATATTTT.